This T cell receptor beta chain was captured in a study of T-cell memory formation after mild COVID-19. Whole-study results and caveats: Mainly in CM and EM were contracting CD4+ clones; CD8+ were in EMRA.

A 5'RACE reaction primed in the constant segment made cDNA libraries of TCR alpha and TCR beta, and these carried sample barcodes and UMIs. Using its own MiXCR run on the 5' RACE reads, TCRdb lists one record per CDR3 protein. The sample lists tens of thousands of distinct CDR3 sequences; 25% were seen once. This clonotype showed up just a few times. Its antigen is as yet unknown. CDR1 MNHEY and CDR2 SMNVEV come from the germline V gene (reference sequence). This CDR3 is 14 amino acids long. With 6 bases removed from V and 1 base from J, the gap between germline ends came to 13 bases. The sequence derives from a man younger than 35 who had mild COVID-19 (a few samples of this study predate the infection). Cell type and time point are not known. The sample consisted of PBMCs or a T cell subset sorted from them (not recorded which). The chain is built from TRBV27 and TRBJ2-7, with D tentatively TRBD1 (6 bases). The CDR3 nucleotides read TGTGCCAGCAGCCCATCGGACAGTTCCTACGAGCAGTACGTC. As protein: CASSPSDSSYEQYV.